Listed below are T cell receptor beta chains from one sample, sequenced in a study of blood T cell repertoires in COVID-19. This table comes from immunoSEQ multiplex PCR, and its TCRdb copy is limited to in-frame clones, with some not included. The repertoire holds fewer than 80,000 clones, with roughly 89% as singletons. Specimen: peripheral blood. The source of these receptors is a man younger than 40 with acute or convalescent COVID-19. CDR3s include the opening cysteine and the closing phenylalanine or tryptophan. Each record gives: clone size, D gene, V gene, J gene, CDR3 length, CDR3 protein, CDR3 DNA. A D gene is named only where the DNA matches it firmly. Some rows have no size entry. The others give once, few or many, or a class for an expanded clone.

>once|.|TRBV27|TRBJ2-5|16
CASSYVSRGYRETQYF
TGTGCCAGCAGTTACGTGAGCAGGGGTTACCGAGAGACCCAGTACTTC
>.|TRBD2|TRBV10-3|TRBJ2-7|15
CAISSTKRDLYEQYF
TGTGCCATCAGTTCCACTAAGCGGGACCTATACGAGCAGTACTTC
>.|.|TRBV9|TRBJ2-2|15
CASSPMVGGTGELFF
TGTGCCAGCAGCCCGATGGTAGGGGGTACCGGGGAGCTGTTTTTT
>.|.|TRBV25-1|TRBJ1-5|13
CASSLQGNQPQHF
TGTGCCAGCAGTCTCCAGGGGAATCAGCCCCAGCATTTT
>.|.|TRBV27|TRBJ1-1|14
CASSFAGVNTEAFF
TGTGCCAGCAGTTTTGCAGGGGTGAACACTGAAGCTTTCTTT
>once|TRBD2|TRBV30|TRBJ2-7|13
CAWSGGLGRVLDF
TGTGCCTGGAGTGGGGGACTAGGTCGGGTTCTCGACTTC
>.|.|TRBV29-1|TRBJ1-2|13
CSVLSQGLSGYTF
TGCAGCGTTCTATCTCAGGGCCTGTCTGGCTACACCTTC
>.|TRBD1|TRBV10-1|TRBJ1-2|15
CASSGDRGGSYGYTF
TGCGCCAGCAGTGGTGACAGGGGCGGAAGCTATGGCTACACCTTC
>.|.|TRBV7-2|TRBJ1-4|14
CASQPPAPGEKLFF
TGTGCCAGTCAGCCACCGGCGCCGGGAGAAAAACTGTTTTTT
>.|.|TRBV9|TRBJ2-5|14
CASSVDPFSETQYF
TGTGCCAGCAGCGTAGACCCTTTTAGCGAGACCCAGTACTTC
>.|TRBD2|TRBV19|TRBJ2-1|15
CASSIVAREGNEQFF
TGTGCCAGTAGTATAGTGGCGCGGGAGGGCAATGAGCAGTTCTTC
>.|TRBD1|TRBV11-2|TRBJ2-5|16
CASSHGRGRGRETQYF
TGTGCCAGCAGCCACGGCCGGGGCAGGGGGCGAGAGACCCAGTACTTC
>.|TRBD1|TRBV4-1|TRBJ1-2|18
CASSHPGTGGAADYGYTF
TGCGCCAGCAGCCATCCCGGGACAGGGGGCGCGGCGGACTATGGCTACACCTTC
>.|.|TRBV19|TRBJ2-1|13
CASTGYPYNEQFF
TGTGCCAGTACAGGGTATCCCTACAATGAGCAGTTCTTC
>.|TRBD1|TRBV29-1|TRBJ2-5|12
CSAATGVETQYF
TGCAGCGCGGCGACAGGGGTAGAGACCCAGTACTTC
>.|.|TRBV9|TRBJ2-5|15
CASSVVPGVRETQYF
TGTGCCAGCAGCGTAGTTCCGGGAGTCCGAGAGACCCAGTACTTC
>.|.|TRBV6-5|TRBJ1-2|12
CASSYSGVGYTF
TGTGCCAGCAGTTATTCGGGGGTCGGCTACACCTTC
>.|.|TRBV9|TRBJ1-2|13
CASSVRLGSGYTF
TGTGCCAGCAGCGTACGGTTGGGGAGTGGCTACACCTTC
>.|.|TRBV27|TRBJ2-7|17
CASSNMPQSSSRNSKMF
TGTGCCAGCAGTAACATGCCCCAAAGTTCCTCACGAAATTCAAAAATGTTC
>once|.|TRBV4-1|TRBJ1-1|15
CASSQEWGQHTEAFF
TGCGCCAGCAGCCAAGAATGGGGGCAGCACACTGAAGCTTTCTTT
>.|.|TRBV7-8|TRBJ2-7|15
CASSRTPFEGYEQYF
TGTGCCAGCAGCCGGACTCCGTTTGAGGGCTACGAGCAGTACTTC
>.|.|TRBV5-6|TRBJ2-1|14
CASSLGLGGTEQFF
TGTGCCAGCAGCTTGGGGCTAGGCGGGACTGAGCAGTTCTTC
>few|.|TRBV2|TRBJ2-1|12
CASAAAYNEQFF
TGTGCCAGCGCGGCAGCCTACAATGAGCAGTTCTTC
>.|.|TRBV5-6|TRBJ1-1|12
CASSFREAEAFF
TGTGCCAGCAGCTTCAGGGAGGCTGAAGCTTTCTTT
>.|.|TRBV6-5|TRBJ2-2|15
CASSYNRVGAGELFF
TGTGCCAGCAGTTATAACAGGGTGGGGGCCGGGGAGCTGTTTTTT
>.|.|TRBV5-8|TRBJ2-1|13
CASRSRFYNEQFF
TGTGCCAGCAGATCGCGGTTCTACAATGAGCAGTTCTTC
>.|TRBD1|TRBV7-2|TRBJ2-7|15
CASSFYRDRGNEQYF
TGTGCCAGCAGCTTTTACCGGGACAGGGGAAACGAGCAGTACTTC
>.|TRBD1|TRBV18|TRBJ2-5|13
CASSQGQQETQYF
TGTGCCAGCTCACAGGGACAGCAAGAGACCCAGTACTTC
>.|TRBD1|TRBV5-4|TRBJ2-5|15
CASSLDRGREETQYF
TGTGCCAGCAGCCTAGACAGGGGAAGGGAAGAGACCCAGTACTTC
>.|.|TRBV6-5|TRBJ2-1|15
CASRIRGEKPNEQFF
TGTGCCAGCAGGATCAGGGGGGAGAAACCCAATGAGCAGTTCTTC
>.|.|TRBV28|TRBJ1-4|12
CASRQPNEKLFF
TGTGCCAGCCGACAGCCTAATGAAAAACTGTTTTTT
>once|TRBD1|TRBV27|TRBJ2-3|15
CASRIGQGARDTQYF
TGTGCCAGCAGGATCGGACAGGGGGCGCGGGATACGCAGTATTTT
>.|.|TRBV18|TRBJ2-5|14
CASSPGGAGETQYF
TGTGCCAGCTCACCAGGAGGGGCAGGAGAGACCCAGTACTTC
>once|TRBD1|TRBV5-5|TRBJ2-7|16
CASSLGHGTGFYEQYF
TGTGCCAGCAGCTTGGGGCACGGGACAGGGTTCTACGAGCAGTACTTC
>.|TRBD2|TRBV5-6|TRBJ2-1|15
CASSLGLAGYNEQFF
TGTGCCAGCAGCTTGGGACTAGCCGGCTACAATGAGCAGTTCTTC
>.|TRBD1|TRBV7-9|TRBJ1-2|17
CASSLNFRGRGDYGYTF
TGTGCCAGCAGCTTAAATTTCAGGGGGCGCGGTGACTATGGCTACACCTTC
>.|.|TRBV5-6|TRBJ2-5|13
CASSLAGLETQYF
TGTGCCAGCAGCTTAGCAGGGCTAGAGACCCAGTACTTC
>.|TRBD1|TRBV28|TRBJ1-3|15
CAGRQGNSPGNTIYF
TGTGCCGGGCGACAGGGGAACAGCCCTGGAAACACCATATATTTT
>.|.|TRBV4-1|TRBJ2-1|17
CASSQVAGRGRTTEQFF
TGCGCCAGCAGCCAAGTTGCGGGGCGTGGGAGAACGACGGAGCAGTTCTTC
>.|.|TRBV13|TRBJ1-5|14
CASSLGTSNQPQHF
TGTGCCAGCAGTCTGGGGACAAGTAATCAGCCCCAGCATTTT
>.|TRBD2|TRBV11-2|TRBJ2-3|16
CASSLVSGASTDTQYF
TGTGCCAGCAGCTTAGTCAGCGGGGCAAGCACAGATACGCAGTATTTT
>.|.|TRBV18|TRBJ1-1|11
CASSQGVGAFF
TGTGCCAGCTCGCAGGGCGTTGGAGCTTTCTTT
>.|.|TRBV7-2|TRBJ2-7|13
CASSPTGSYEQYF
TGTGCCAGCAGCCCAACAGGGTCCTACGAGCAGTACTTC
>.|.|TRBV7-2|TRBJ2-5|14
CASSSTQGRETQYF
TGTGCCAGCAGCTCCACCCAGGGTCGGGAGACCCAGTACTTC
>.|TRBD2|TRBV2|TRBJ2-1|14
CASLETSVTNEQFF
TGTGCCAGCCTTGAGACTAGCGTAACTAATGAGCAGTTCTTC
>.|.|TRBV4-2|TRBJ2-3|17
CASSQEDSYDRTDTQYF
TGTGCCAGCAGCCAAGAGGACTCCTATGACCGCACAGATACGCAGTATTTT
>.|.|TRBV4-2|TRBJ2-3|16
CASSQVTQGGADTQYF
TGTGCCAGCAGCCAAGTAACGCAGGGGGGAGCAGATACGCAGTATTTT
>.|.|TRBV18|TRBJ2-3|12
CASSPFADTQYF
TGTGCCAGCTCACCGTTCGCAGATACGCAGTATTTT
>.|TRBD2|TRBV5-4|TRBJ2-1|13
CASQLAGSHEQFF
TGTGCCAGCCAACTAGCGGGATCCCATGAGCAGTTCTTC
>.|TRBD1|TRBV6-2/TRBV6-3|TRBJ1-4|16
CASSYRTTGSNEKLFF
TGTGCCAGCAGTTACCGGACGACAGGGTCTAATGAAAAACTGTTTTTT
>once|.|TRBV19|TRBJ1-5|14
CASNGGWRNQPQHF
TGTGCCAGCAATGGGGGCTGGCGCAATCAGCCCCAGCATTTT
>.|.|TRBV7-3|TRBJ2-5|12
CASSLRGGTQYF
TGTGCCAGCAGCTTACGCGGAGGGACCCAGTACTTC
>.|.|TRBV10-3|TRBJ1-5|16
CATAQLTGPSNQPQHF
TGTGCCACCGCGCAATTGACAGGTCCTAGCAATCAGCCCCAGCATTTT